These T cell receptor beta chains were read from a single sample in a study of neurological immune-mediated disorders. TCRdb reprocessed the 5' RACE reads with MiXCR, giving one entry per CDR3 protein. The table includes roughly 34,000 distinct CDR3 sequences, approximately 13% detected once. Sequencing was performed on PBMCs. The origin of the receptors is a woman between 40 and 50 years old in good health. Each CDR3 is given with its conserved first and last residue. Fields, in order: CDR3 length, J gene, D gene, V gene, clone size, CDR3 DNA, CDR3 protein. D genes are given only for firm matches. Clone size is given for some rows only: seen once, a few or many times, or a class if the clone is expanded.

cdr3_length: 15; j_call: TRBJ2-5; d_call: TRBD2; v_call: TRBV5-1; clone_size: many; cdr3_nt: TGCGCCAGCAGCGACCAGGGACTAGGGCAAGAGACCCAGTACTTC; cdr3_aa: CASSDQGLGQETQYF
cdr3_length: 14; j_call: TRBJ2-1; d_call: TRBD1; v_call: TRBV6-4; clone_size: many; cdr3_nt: TGTGCCAGCAGGGGAGACAGGGGCTACAATGAGCAGTTCTTC; cdr3_aa: CASRGDRGYNEQFF
cdr3_length: 14; j_call: TRBJ2-7; d_call: NA; v_call: TRBV12-3/TRBV12-4; clone_size: many; cdr3_nt: TGTGCCAGCAGTTTCCGCCCGGGGGCGAGCGAGCAGTACTTC; cdr3_aa: CASSFRPGASEQYF
cdr3_length: 14; j_call: TRBJ1-2; d_call: NA; v_call: TRBV21-1; clone_size: many; cdr3_nt: TGTGCCAGCAGCACTTCGGACGGTAGAGAGGGCTACACCTTC; cdr3_aa: CASSTSDGREGYTF
cdr3_length: 14; j_call: TRBJ1-1; d_call: TRBD1; v_call: TRBV5-1; clone_size: NA; cdr3_nt: TGCGCCAGCAGCTCCGACAGGGTGGGCACTGAAGCTTTCTTT; cdr3_aa: CASSSDRVGTEAFF
cdr3_length: 19; j_call: TRBJ1-1; d_call: NA; v_call: TRBV5-5; clone_size: NA; cdr3_nt: NA; cdr3_aa: CASSFYICSPDRQNTEAFF
cdr3_length: 15; j_call: TRBJ2-1; d_call: TRBD2; v_call: TRBV7-2; clone_size: many; cdr3_nt: TGTGCCAGCAGCTTGACTAGCGGGAAGCACAATGAGCAGTTCTTC; cdr3_aa: CASSLTSGKHNEQFF
cdr3_length: 13; j_call: TRBJ2-1; d_call: NA; v_call: TRBV12-3/TRBV12-4; clone_size: NA; cdr3_nt: TGTGCCAGCAGTCCGAAGGACACGAATGAGCAGTTCTTC; cdr3_aa: CASSPKDTNEQFF
cdr3_length: 17; j_call: TRBJ2-2; d_call: TRBD1; v_call: TRBV6-6; clone_size: many; cdr3_nt: TGTGCCAGCAGTTACTCAGGACAGGGTGCGAACACCGGGGAGCTGTTTTTT; cdr3_aa: CASSYSGQGANTGELFF
cdr3_length: 17; j_call: TRBJ2-1; d_call: NA; v_call: TRBV4-1; clone_size: NA; cdr3_nt: TGCGCCAGCAGACAACCTGGACGGGGGACCGGTAGAAATGAGCAGTTCTTC; cdr3_aa: CASRQPGRGTGRNEQFF
cdr3_length: 17; j_call: TRBJ2-1; d_call: NA; v_call: TRBV6-4; clone_size: many; cdr3_nt: TGTGCCAGCAGTGGGGGGCAGCGGGACATCTCCTACAATGAGCAGTTCTTC; cdr3_aa: CASSGGQRDISYNEQFF
cdr3_length: 13; j_call: TRBJ1-1; d_call: NA; v_call: TRBV7-2; clone_size: many; cdr3_nt: TGTGCCAGCAGCTTCCTAGCCAAAGCTGAAGCTTTCTTT; cdr3_aa: CASSFLAKAEAFF
cdr3_length: 14; j_call: TRBJ2-3; d_call: TRBD2; v_call: TRBV20-1; clone_size: many; cdr3_nt: TGCAGTGCTAGCGGGAGGGCCGGGAGAGATACGCAGTATTTT; cdr3_aa: CSASGRAGRDTQYF
cdr3_length: 17; j_call: TRBJ2-5; d_call: NA; v_call: TRBV9; clone_size: many; cdr3_nt: TGTGCCAGCAGCGTAGGTGTGGGCCCCAGGTCAAAAGAGACCCAGTACTTC; cdr3_aa: CASSVGVGPRSKETQYF
cdr3_length: 16; j_call: TRBJ1-2; d_call: NA; v_call: TRBV4-1; clone_size: many; cdr3_nt: TGCGCCAGCAGCCAAGACTTTACCGGGACCGGCTATGGCTACACCTTC; cdr3_aa: CASSQDFTGTGYGYTF
cdr3_length: 15; j_call: TRBJ1-1; d_call: TRBD1; v_call: TRBV6-5; clone_size: many; cdr3_nt: TGTGCCAGCAGTCGAAGGACAGGGGCTTTCACTGAAGCTTTCTTT; cdr3_aa: CASSRRTGAFTEAFF
cdr3_length: 14; j_call: TRBJ1-5; d_call: TRBD1; v_call: TRBV18; clone_size: many; cdr3_nt: TGTGCCAGCTCCCGAGGACAGGGTAATCAGCCCCAGCATTTT; cdr3_aa: CASSRGQGNQPQHF
cdr3_length: 13; j_call: TRBJ2-2; d_call: NA; v_call: TRBV7-9; clone_size: many; cdr3_nt: TGTGCCAGCATAGGCAGGAACACCGGGGAGCTGTTTTTT; cdr3_aa: CASIGRNTGELFF
cdr3_length: 16; j_call: TRBJ2-6; d_call: TRBD2; v_call: TRBV29-1; clone_size: many; cdr3_nt: TGCAGCGTTGTTACTAGCGGGAGCTTTGGGGCCAACGTCCTGACTTTC; cdr3_aa: CSVVTSGSFGANVLTF
cdr3_length: 13; j_call: TRBJ2-7; d_call: NA; v_call: TRBV5-6; clone_size: many; cdr3_nt: TGTGCCAGCAGCCCGACAGGCCGCTACGAGCAGTACTTC; cdr3_aa: CASSPTGRYEQYF
cdr3_length: 15; j_call: TRBJ2-5; d_call: NA; v_call: TRBV20-1; clone_size: many; cdr3_nt: TGCAGTGCTAGAGATTTAAGGCAGGCCCAAGAGACCCAGTACTTC; cdr3_aa: CSARDLRQAQETQYF
cdr3_length: 13; j_call: TRBJ2-7; d_call: NA; v_call: TRBV6-5; clone_size: many; cdr3_nt: TGTGCCAGCAGTTCCGGCGTTCGGCACGAGCAGTACTTC; cdr3_aa: CASSSGVRHEQYF
cdr3_length: 15; j_call: TRBJ1-1; d_call: NA; v_call: TRBV7-8; clone_size: many; cdr3_nt: TGTGCCAGCAGCCCCACTAGGGGAGGGAAGGATGAAGCTTTCTTT; cdr3_aa: CASSPTRGGKDEAFF
cdr3_length: 15; j_call: TRBJ2-7; d_call: NA; v_call: TRBV15; clone_size: many; cdr3_nt: TGTGCCACCAGCAGAGATCGAGGGGGGGGTTACGAGCAGTACTTC; cdr3_aa: CATSRDRGGGYEQYF
cdr3_length: 13; j_call: TRBJ1-1; d_call: TRBD1; v_call: TRBV20-1; clone_size: many; cdr3_nt: TGCAGTGCTAGGCCTCTGACAGGGGGTCAAGCTTTCTTT; cdr3_aa: CSARPLTGGQAFF
cdr3_length: 15; j_call: TRBJ2-2; d_call: NA; v_call: TRBV7-2; clone_size: many; cdr3_nt: TGTGCCAGCAGCTTAGTATCGGGCTCTACCGGGGAGCTGTTTTTT; cdr3_aa: CASSLVSGSTGELFF
cdr3_length: 15; j_call: TRBJ1-4; d_call: TRBD1; v_call: TRBV19; clone_size: many; cdr3_nt: TGTGCCAGTAGTATCCGAGGACAGGGGGGAGAAAAACTGTTTTTT; cdr3_aa: CASSIRGQGGEKLFF
cdr3_length: 16; j_call: TRBJ1-4; d_call: TRBD1; v_call: TRBV14; clone_size: NA; cdr3_nt: TGTGCCAGTAGCCGAACCGGGACAGTGAAAGACGAAAAACTGTTTTTT; cdr3_aa: CASSRTGTVKDEKLFF
cdr3_length: 14; j_call: TRBJ1-2; d_call: NA; v_call: TRBV6-2/TRBV6-3; clone_size: many; cdr3_nt: TGTGCCAGCAGTTACTCGAATCCCAGTCCTGGCTACACCTTC; cdr3_aa: CASSYSNPSPGYTF
cdr3_length: 16; j_call: TRBJ2-2; d_call: TRBD1; v_call: TRBV4-3; clone_size: many; cdr3_nt: TGCGCCAGCAGCCACCTCGGACAGGGGAACACCGGGGAGCTGTTTTTT; cdr3_aa: CASSHLGQGNTGELFF
cdr3_length: 15; j_call: TRBJ2-3; d_call: NA; v_call: TRBV7-9; clone_size: many; cdr3_nt: TGTGCCAGCAGCCCCGGACTCGGTAGCACAGATACGCAGTATTTT; cdr3_aa: CASSPGLGSTDTQYF
cdr3_length: 14; j_call: TRBJ2-4; d_call: TRBD1; v_call: TRBV29-1; clone_size: many; cdr3_nt: TGCAGCGGGGGGCCCGGGACAGGGGTAAACATTCAGTACTTC; cdr3_aa: CSGGPGTGVNIQYF
cdr3_length: 16; j_call: TRBJ2-1; d_call: NA; v_call: TRBV5-1; clone_size: many; cdr3_nt: TGCGCCAGCAGCTTGGTAGCTAGCTCCTCCTACAATGAGCAGTTCTTC; cdr3_aa: CASSLVASSSYNEQFF
cdr3_length: 15; j_call: TRBJ1-2; d_call: NA; v_call: TRBV15; clone_size: few; cdr3_nt: TGTGCCACCAGCAGAGATGCAGGAGGCGGCTATGGCTACACCTTC; cdr3_aa: CATSRDAGGGYGYTF
cdr3_length: 11; j_call: TRBJ1-1; d_call: NA; v_call: TRBV20-1; clone_size: many; cdr3_nt: TGCAGTGCTAGGGTTGATACTGAAGCTTTCTTT; cdr3_aa: CSARVDTEAFF
cdr3_length: 11; j_call: TRBJ2-3; d_call: NA; v_call: TRBV2; clone_size: many; cdr3_nt: TGTGCCAGCAGTGAAGCGGATACGCAGTATTTT; cdr3_aa: CASSEADTQYF
cdr3_length: 15; j_call: TRBJ1-4; d_call: NA; v_call: TRBV14; clone_size: many; cdr3_nt: TGTGCCAGCAGCCAAGATATCGGGCGCGAAGAAAAACTGTTTTTT; cdr3_aa: CASSQDIGREEKLFF
cdr3_length: 13; j_call: TRBJ2-3; d_call: NA; v_call: TRBV7-8; clone_size: many; cdr3_nt: TGTGCCAGCAGCGCCCCGGGCACAGATACGCAGTATTTT; cdr3_aa: CASSAPGTDTQYF
cdr3_length: 13; j_call: TRBJ2-1; d_call: NA; v_call: TRBV10-3; clone_size: many; cdr3_nt: TGTGCCGTCGAGCCGGGATTAAACAATGAGCAGTTCTTC; cdr3_aa: CAVEPGLNNEQFF
cdr3_length: 13; j_call: TRBJ2-2; d_call: NA; v_call: TRBV7-3; clone_size: many; cdr3_nt: TGTGCCAGCAGCTCCGGACAGCCCGGGGAGCTGTTTTTT; cdr3_aa: CASSSGQPGELFF
cdr3_length: 15; j_call: TRBJ1-1; d_call: NA; v_call: TRBV7-2; clone_size: many; cdr3_nt: TGTGCCAGCAGCCCCCTGGGCGTGAGGAACACTGAAGCTTTCTTT; cdr3_aa: CASSPLGVRNTEAFF
cdr3_length: 13; j_call: TRBJ2-3; d_call: NA; v_call: TRBV7-9; clone_size: many; cdr3_nt: TGTGCCAGCGCAAACGGGGGCACAGATACGCAGTATTTT; cdr3_aa: CASANGGTDTQYF
cdr3_length: 14; j_call: TRBJ2-5; d_call: NA; v_call: TRBV14; clone_size: NA; cdr3_nt: TGTGTCAGCAACCGCCACGGGGGACGCGAGACCCAGTACTTC; cdr3_aa: CVSNRHGGRETQYF
cdr3_length: 16; j_call: TRBJ2-1; d_call: NA; v_call: TRBV7-8; clone_size: many; cdr3_nt: TGTGCCAGCACCCTTGGACCTGCGAGCTCCTACAATGAGCAGTTCTTC; cdr3_aa: CASTLGPASSYNEQFF
cdr3_length: 13; j_call: TRBJ2-3; d_call: NA; v_call: TRBV12-3/TRBV12-4; clone_size: many; cdr3_nt: TGTGCCAGCAGTCCGGTTAGGCCAGATACGCAGTATTTT; cdr3_aa: CASSPVRPDTQYF
cdr3_length: 15; j_call: TRBJ2-3; d_call: NA; v_call: TRBV4-2; clone_size: many; cdr3_nt: TGTGCCAGCAGCCAAGCGGCGGGGGCCACAGATACGCAGTATTTT; cdr3_aa: CASSQAAGATDTQYF
cdr3_length: 15; j_call: TRBJ2-7; d_call: NA; v_call: TRBV7-2; clone_size: many; cdr3_nt: TGTGCCAGCAGCTTAGAAGGGCCTAGAAGCCACGAGCAGTACTTC; cdr3_aa: CASSLEGPRSHEQYF
cdr3_length: 15; j_call: TRBJ1-1; d_call: NA; v_call: TRBV2; clone_size: many; cdr3_nt: TGTGCCACCGTGGGAGGGAACTTAGTGAACACTGAAGCTTTCTTT; cdr3_aa: CATVGGNLVNTEAFF
cdr3_length: 14; j_call: TRBJ2-3; d_call: TRBD2; v_call: TRBV20-1; clone_size: NA; cdr3_nt: TGCAGTGCTGGGACTAGCGGGAGCACAGATACGCAGTATTTT; cdr3_aa: CSAGTSGSTDTQYF
cdr3_length: 14; j_call: TRBJ1-1; d_call: NA; v_call: TRBV7-3; clone_size: many; cdr3_nt: TGTGCCAGCAGCTTAATGGGGGAAACGGACAAAGCTTTCTTT; cdr3_aa: CASSLMGETDKAFF